This TCR beta chain originates from a study of blood T cell repertoires in COVID-19. This clone was counted only a few times. Sequencing was performed with immunoSEQ multiplex PCR; in TCRdb, only in-frame clones are kept and a portion is missing. The top ten hold about 3.3% of the sample, which has fewer than 250,000 clones, over 80% seen once. All enrollees were about 18 to 89 years old and from 25 or so US areas. Assignments of participants to cohorts depended upon their own reported clinical history. This clonotype was sampled from a woman aged 30 to 39 who had been exposed to COVID-19. Input material: PBMCs or T cells enriched from blood (not recorded which).

The CDR3 protein is CASSSLQNHNYGYTF. CDR3 DNA: TGTGCCAGCAGCTCTCTCCAGAACCACAACTATGGCTACACCTTC. The rearrangement links TRBV7-2 to TRBJ1-2; D is uncertain. Germline CDR1 reads SGHTA; CDR2 reads FQGNSA. The CDR3 runs 15 residues. The germline V and J ends were trimmed by 4 bases and 2 bases, with 14 bases remaining between them.